Included here is one T cell receptor beta chain sequence, with context. Its target is not known. The same CDR3 arises from other DNA sequences in this sample as well. This entry comes from a study of shared clonotypes between healthy human individuals. Study-level results: Around 5% was the fraction of naive CD4 clonotypes found shared across a few donors. Clonotypes not shared had lower generation probabilities than those common to all four donors.

The CD4+ fraction was divided into a CD45RA+ naive subset and a CD45RA-negative memory subset. The data were produced by immunoSEQ multiplex PCR, yet TCRdb's version contains in-frame clones alone and is incomplete. Of over a million clones in the sample, about 80% are singletons; the top ten hold 0.55% to 0.7%. This clonotype was sampled from a man between 18 and 35 years old in good health. Some clones in this sample may be carry-over from other donors' samples. Sequences were obtained from memory CD4+ T cells from PBMCs. As to subset: CD45RA-negative fraction.

Written as DNA, the CDR3 is TGTGCCAGCAGCTTAAGCGGGGGCTCCTACAATGAGCAGTTCTTC. Protein product: CASSLSGGSYNEQFF. This sequence joins TRBV5-4 and TRBJ2-1; TRBD2 aligns across 8 bases. V lost 2 bases and J lost 0; bases outside the gene matches: 1. Germline V gives CDR1 SGHNT, CDR2 YYREEE (reference sequence). There are 15 residues in the CDR3.